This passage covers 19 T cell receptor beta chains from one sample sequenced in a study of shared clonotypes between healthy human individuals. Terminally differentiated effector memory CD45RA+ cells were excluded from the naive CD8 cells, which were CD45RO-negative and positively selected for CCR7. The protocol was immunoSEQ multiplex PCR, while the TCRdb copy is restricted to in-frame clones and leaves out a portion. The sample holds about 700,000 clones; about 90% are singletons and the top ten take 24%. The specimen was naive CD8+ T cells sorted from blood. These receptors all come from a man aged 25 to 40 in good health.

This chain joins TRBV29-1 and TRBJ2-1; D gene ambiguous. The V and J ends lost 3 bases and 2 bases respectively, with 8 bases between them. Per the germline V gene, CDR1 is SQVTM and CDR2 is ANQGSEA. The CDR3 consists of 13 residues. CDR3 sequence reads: CSVDAETYNEQFF. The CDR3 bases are TGCAGCGTTGACGCGGAAACCTACAATGAGCAGTTCTTC.

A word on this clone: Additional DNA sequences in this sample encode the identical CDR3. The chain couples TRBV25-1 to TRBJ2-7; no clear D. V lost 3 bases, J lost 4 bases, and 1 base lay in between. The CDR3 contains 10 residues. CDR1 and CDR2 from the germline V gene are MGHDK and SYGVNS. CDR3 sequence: CASSDYEQYF. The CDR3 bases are TGTGCCAGCAGTGATTACGAGCAGTACTTC.

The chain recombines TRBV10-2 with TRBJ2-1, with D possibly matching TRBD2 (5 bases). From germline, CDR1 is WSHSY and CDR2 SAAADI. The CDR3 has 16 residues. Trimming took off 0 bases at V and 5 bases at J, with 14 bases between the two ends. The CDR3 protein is CASSESRVYQDNEQFF. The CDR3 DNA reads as TGCGCCAGCAGTGAGTCGAGGGTCTACCAGGACAATGAGCAGTTCTTC.

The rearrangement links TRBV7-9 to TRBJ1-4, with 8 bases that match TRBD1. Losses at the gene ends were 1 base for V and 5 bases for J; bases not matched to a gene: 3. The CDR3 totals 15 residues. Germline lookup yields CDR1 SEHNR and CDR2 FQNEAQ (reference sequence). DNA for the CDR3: TGTGCCAGCAGCTTAGGTGGGACAGGAAATGAAAAACTGTTTTTT. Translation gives CASSLGGTGNEKLFF.

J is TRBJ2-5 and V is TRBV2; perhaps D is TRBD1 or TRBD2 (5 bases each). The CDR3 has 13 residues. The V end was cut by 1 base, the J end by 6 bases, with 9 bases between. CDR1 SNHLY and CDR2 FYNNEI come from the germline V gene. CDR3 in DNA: TGTGCCAGCAGTGAAGATGGGGGAAAGACCCAGTACTTC. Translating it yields CASSEDGGKTQYF.

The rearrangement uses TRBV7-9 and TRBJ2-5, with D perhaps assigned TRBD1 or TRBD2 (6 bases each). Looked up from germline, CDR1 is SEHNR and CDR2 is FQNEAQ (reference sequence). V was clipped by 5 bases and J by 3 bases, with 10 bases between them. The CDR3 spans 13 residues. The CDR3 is CASSPEGEETQYF. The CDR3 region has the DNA TGTGCCAGCAGCCCGGAGGGGGAAGAGACCCAGTACTTC.

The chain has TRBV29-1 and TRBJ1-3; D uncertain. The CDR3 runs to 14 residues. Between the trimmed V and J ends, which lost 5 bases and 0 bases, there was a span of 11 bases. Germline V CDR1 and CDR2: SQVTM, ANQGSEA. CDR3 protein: CSVRGPSSGNTIYF. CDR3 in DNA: TGCAGCGTTCGGGGTCCGAGCTCTGGAAACACCATATATTTT.

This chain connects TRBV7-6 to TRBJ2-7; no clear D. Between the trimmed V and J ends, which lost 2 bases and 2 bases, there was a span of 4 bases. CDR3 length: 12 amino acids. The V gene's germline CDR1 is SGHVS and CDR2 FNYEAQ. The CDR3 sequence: CASSLNPYEQYF. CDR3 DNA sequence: TGTGCCAGCAGCTTAAATCCCTACGAGCAGTACTTC.

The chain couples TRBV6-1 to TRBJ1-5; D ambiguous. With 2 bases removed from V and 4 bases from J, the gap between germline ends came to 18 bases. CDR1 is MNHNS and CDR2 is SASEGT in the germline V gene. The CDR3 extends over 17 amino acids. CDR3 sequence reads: CASSENLAADPNQPQHF. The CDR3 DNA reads TGTGCCAGCAGTGAAAATCTGGCCGCAGATCCTAATCAGCCCCAGCATTTT.

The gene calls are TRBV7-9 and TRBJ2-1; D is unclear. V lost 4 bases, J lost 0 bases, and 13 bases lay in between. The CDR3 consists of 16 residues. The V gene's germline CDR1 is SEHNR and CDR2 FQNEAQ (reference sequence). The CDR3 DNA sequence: TGTGCCAGCAGCTCTATCATGGGATTCTCCTACAATGAGCAGTTCTTC. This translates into CASSSIMGFSYNEQFF. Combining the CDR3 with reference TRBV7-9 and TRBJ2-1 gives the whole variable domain DTGVSQNPRHKITKRGQNVTFRCDPISEHNRLYWYRQTLGQGPEFLTYFQNEAQLEKSRLLSDRFSAERPKGSFSTLEIQRTEQGDSAMYLCASSSIMGFSYNEQFFGPGTRLTVL.

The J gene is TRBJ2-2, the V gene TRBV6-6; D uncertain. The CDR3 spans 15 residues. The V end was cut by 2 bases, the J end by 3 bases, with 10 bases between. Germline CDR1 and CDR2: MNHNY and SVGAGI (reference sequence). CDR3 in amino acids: CASSYAGTDTGELFF. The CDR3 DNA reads TGTGCCAGCAGTTACGCTGGTACGGACACCGGGGAGCTGTTTTTT.

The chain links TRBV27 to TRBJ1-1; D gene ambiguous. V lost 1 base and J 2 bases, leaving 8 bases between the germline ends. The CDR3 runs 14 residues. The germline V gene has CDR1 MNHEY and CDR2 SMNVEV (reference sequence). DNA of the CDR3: TGTGCCAGCAGTTTATTTCCGGGAAACACTGAAGCTTTCTTT. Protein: CASSLFPGNTEAFF.

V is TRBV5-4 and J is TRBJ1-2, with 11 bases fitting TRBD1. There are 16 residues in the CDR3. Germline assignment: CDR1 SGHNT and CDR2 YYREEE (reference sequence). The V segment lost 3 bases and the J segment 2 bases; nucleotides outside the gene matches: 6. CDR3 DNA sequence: TGTGCCAGCAGCTCCTGGGACAGGGGGAGAAACTATGGCTACACCTTC. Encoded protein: CASSSWDRGRNYGYTF.

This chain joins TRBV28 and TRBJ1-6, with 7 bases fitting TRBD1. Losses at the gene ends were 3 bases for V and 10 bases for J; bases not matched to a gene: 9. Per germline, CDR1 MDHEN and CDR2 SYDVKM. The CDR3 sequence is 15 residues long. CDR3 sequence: CASSFVGGAVSPLHF. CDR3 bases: TGTGCCAGCAGTTTCGTAGGGGGCGCGGTATCACCCCTCCACTTT.

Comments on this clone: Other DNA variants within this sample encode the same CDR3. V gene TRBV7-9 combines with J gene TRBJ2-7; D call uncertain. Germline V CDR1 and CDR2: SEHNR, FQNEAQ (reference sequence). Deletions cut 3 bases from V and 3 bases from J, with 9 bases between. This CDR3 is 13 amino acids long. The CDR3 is CASSFGSSYEQYF. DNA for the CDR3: TGTGCCAGCAGCTTTGGGTCGAGCTACGAGCAGTACTTC.

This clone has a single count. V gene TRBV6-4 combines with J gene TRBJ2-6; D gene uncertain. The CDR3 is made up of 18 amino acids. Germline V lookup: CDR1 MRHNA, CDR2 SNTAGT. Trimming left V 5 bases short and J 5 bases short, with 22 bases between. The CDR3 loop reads CASSRSPTRQSRANVLTF. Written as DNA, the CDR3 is TGTGCCAGCAGTCGCTCGCCCACACGACAAAGTCGGGCCAACGTCCTGACTTTC.

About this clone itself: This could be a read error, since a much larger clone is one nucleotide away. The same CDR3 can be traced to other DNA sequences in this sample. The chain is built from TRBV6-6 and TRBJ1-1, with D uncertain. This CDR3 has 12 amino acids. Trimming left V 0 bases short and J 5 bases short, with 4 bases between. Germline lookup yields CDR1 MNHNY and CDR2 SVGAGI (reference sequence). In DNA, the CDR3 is TGTGCCAGCAGTTACTCCCAAACTGAAGCTTTCTTT. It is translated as CASSYSQTEAFF.

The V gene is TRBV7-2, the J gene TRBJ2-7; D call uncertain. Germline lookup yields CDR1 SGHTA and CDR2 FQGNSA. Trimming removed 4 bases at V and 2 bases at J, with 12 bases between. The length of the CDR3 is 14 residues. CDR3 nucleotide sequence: TGTGCCAGCAGCTCCTTCCCCCTTCCCTACGAGCAGTACTTC. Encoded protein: CASSSFPLPYEQYF.

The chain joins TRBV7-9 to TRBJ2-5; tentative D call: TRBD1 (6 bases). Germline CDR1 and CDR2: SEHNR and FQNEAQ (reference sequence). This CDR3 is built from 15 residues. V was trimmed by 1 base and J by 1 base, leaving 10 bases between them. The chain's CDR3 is CASSLVGQLQETQYF. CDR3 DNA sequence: TGTGCCAGCAGCTTAGTCGGACAGCTCCAAGAGACCCAGTACTTC.